This T cell receptor beta chain stems from a study of metastatic and nonmetastatic thyroid tumors. At the level of the study: Comparison of repertoires was carried out across blood and tumor or nodule tissue from malignant and benign thyroid patients. General observations from the study: Reports indicated that malignant thyroid tumors showed significantly higher TCR beta diversity than benign nodules did, in blood and tumor.

Ten or more counts support this clone. Its antigen is unidentified. Original analysis: What underpinned the distant-metastasis classifier for papillary thyroid cancer was the set of CDR3 differences across clinicopathological groups. MiXCR re-clonotyped the PCR reads for TCRdb. It is TCRdb's table, rather than the study itself, that gives the V and J calls and clone size. Seen here are 15,000 to 20,000 clones, 30% to 35% observed once, and the top ten hold 20% to 25%. The entire patient cohort was treatment-naive prior to thyroid surgery. The sequence was obtained from a female donor with papillary thyroid cancer or a benign thyroid nodule (not recorded which). Some clones in this sample may be carry-over from other donors' samples. Sequenced sample: adjacent normal tissue.

The CDR3 loop is CASSVKSDISTDTQYF. As DNA, the CDR3 is TGCGCCAGCAGCGTCAAGTCGGACATAAGCACAGATACGCAGTATTTT. The V call is TRBV5-1, the J call TRBJ2-3; TRBD1 might be the D (5 bases). Trimming took off 4 bases at V and 0 bases at J, with 15 bases between the two ends. The V gene's germline CDR1 is SGHRS and CDR2 YFSETQ. The CDR3 has 16 residues.